This is a list of T cell receptor beta chains from one sample in a study of cytomegalovirus exposure and HLA in healthy donors. The table came from immunoSEQ multiplex PCR; TCRdb's copy has only in-frame clones and leaves some out. This repertoire shows over 150,000 clones, roughly four fifths found once; its top ten account for less than 15%. The sequenced material came from PBMCs. Receptors originate from a woman in her fifties or sixties in good health and CMV-seronegative. Each CDR3 is given with its conserved first and last residue. Fields, in order: J gene, D gene, clone size, V gene, CDR3 protein, CDR3 DNA. D genes are given only for firm matches. The size entry is marked missing in some rows and otherwise reads once, few, many or a size class.

TRBJ2-3 | - | - | TRBV6-1 | CASSEITAETDTQYF | TGTGCCAGCAGTGAAATCACAGCTGAGACAGATACGCAGTATTTT
TRBJ1-5 | - | once | TRBV9 | CASSAGGGNQPQHF | TGTGCCAGCAGCGCGGGGGGGGGCAATCAGCCCCAGCATTTT
TRBJ2-7 | TRBD2 | - | TRBV19 | CASSISGSTYEQYF | TGTGCCAGTAGTATTAGCGGGAGCACCTACGAGCAGTACTTC
TRBJ1-2 | - | - | TRBV5-5 | CASSLRLAGGYGYTF | TGTGCCAGCAGCTTGCGTCTCGCGGGGGGCTATGGCTACACCTTC
TRBJ1-3 | - | - | TRBV9 | CASTPSGGGNTIYF | TGTGCCAGCACCCCCTCGGGGGGTGGAAACACCATATATTTT
TRBJ1-4 | - | - | TRBV5-6 | CASSLAGRREKLFF | TGTGCCAGCAGCTTGGCCGGGAGACGGGAAAAACTGTTTTTT
TRBJ1-3 | - | - | TRBV5-1 | CASSYSGDSGNTIYF | TGCGCCAGCAGCTACTCAGGGGACTCTGGAAACACCATATATTTT
TRBJ1-2 | TRBD1 | - | TRBV9 | CASSADGVRGRPGYTF | TGTGCCAGCAGCGCAGACGGTGTAAGGGGGCGCCCCGGCTACACCTTC
TRBJ2-1 | TRBD1 | - | TRBV27 | CASSSPFDRGESEQFF | TGTGCCAGCAGTTCCCCGTTCGACAGGGGAGAGAGTGAGCAGTTCTTC
TRBJ2-7 | TRBD2 | - | TRBV29-1 | CSAGGLGYEQYF | TGCAGCGCGGGAGGTCTCGGCTACGAGCAGTACTTC
TRBJ2-7 | - | - | TRBV19 | CASSIKAGSYEQYF | TGTGCCAGTAGTATAAAGGCGGGATCCTACGAGCAGTACTTC
TRBJ1-1 | - | - | TRBV5-6 | CASSHRELTKAFF | TGTGCCAGCAGCCACCGGGAACTTACCAAAGCTTTCTTT
TRBJ2-7 | - | - | TRBV28 | CASSPPPGGLDEQYF | TGTGCCAGCAGCCCCCCCCCGGGTGGGTTGGACGAGCAGTACTTC
TRBJ2-7 | - | - | TRBV5-8 | CASEVKGEFSYEQYF | TGTGCCAGCGAGGTAAAGGGAGAGTTCTCATACGAGCAGTACTTC
TRBJ2-3 | - | - | TRBV28 | CASSSRDNTQYF | TGTGCCAGCAGTTCCCGGGACAATACGCAGTATTTT
TRBJ1-1 | - | once | TRBV7-3 | CASSLARGTEAFF | TGTGCCAGCAGCTTAGCTAGGGGCACTGAAGCTTTCTTT
TRBJ1-2 | TRBD1 | - | TRBV10-3 | CAISEQGQALGDGYTF | TGTGCCATCAGTGAGCAGGGACAGGCCCTGGGAGATGGCTACACCTTC
TRBJ1-2 | - | once | TRBV5-1 | CASSSLAGRGYTF | TGCGCCAGCAGCTCCCTCGCGGGGAGAGGCTACACCTTC
TRBJ2-1 | TRBD2 | - | TRBV27 | CASSLFPGEGNEQFF | TGTGCCAGCAGTTTATTCCCGGGGGAGGGCAATGAGCAGTTCTTC
TRBJ2-2 | TRBD2 | - | TRBV7-2 | CASSLAGGSNTGELFF | TGTGCCAGCAGCTTAGCTGGCGGGAGCAACACCGGGGAGCTGTTTTTT
TRBJ1-1 | TRBD1 | few | TRBV27 | CASGYGWTGGFEAFF | TGTGCCAGCGGGTACGGGTGGACAGGGGGCTTTGAAGCTTTCTTT
TRBJ1-2 | - | - | TRBV9 | CASSPLGVAGYTF | TGTGCCAGCAGCCCCCTTGGTGTAGCTGGCTACACCTTC
TRBJ1-1 | - | - | TRBV11-3 | CASSLEGTAAAFF | TGTGCCAGCAGCCTTGAGGGAACAGCCGCGGCTTTCTTT
TRBJ2-7 | - | - | TRBV28 | CASSLGAHGYEQYF | TGTGCCAGCAGTTTAGGAGCGCACGGCTACGAGCAGTACTTC
TRBJ2-1 | TRBD2 | - | TRBV29-1 | CSVDSGSSYNEQFF | TGCAGCGTTGACAGCGGGAGCTCCTACAATGAGCAGTTCTTC
TRBJ1-1 | - | - | TRBV10-2 | CASSVGGLTEAFF | TGCGCCAGCAGTGTAGGAGGGTTAACTGAAGCTTTCTTT
TRBJ2-7 | TRBD2 | - | TRBV5-4 | CASSFVAGGPLDEQYF | TGTGCCAGCAGCTTTGTAGCGGGAGGGCCTTTGGACGAGCAGTACTTC
TRBJ1-3 | - | - | TRBV7-9 | CASSSSGGSGNTIYF | TGTGCCAGCAGCTCCTCTGGGGGGAGCGGAAACACCATATATTTT
TRBJ2-1 | TRBD2 | - | TRBV6-5 | CASTRGGAINEQFF | TGTGCCAGCACTCGGGGGGGGGCCATCAATGAGCAGTTCTTC
TRBJ2-1 | - | - | TRBV11-2 | CASSPSGANEQFF | TGTGCCAGCAGCCCCTCGGGTGCTAATGAGCAGTTCTTC
TRBJ1-5 | TRBD1 | - | TRBV19 | CASRIQGKNFYSNQPQHF | TGTGCCAGTAGAATACAGGGGAAAAACTTCTATAGCAATCAGCCCCAGCATTTT
TRBJ1-5 | TRBD1 | - | TRBV19 | CASSISGQVLNQPQHF | TGTGCCAGTAGTATTAGCGGACAGGTCCTCAATCAGCCCCAGCATTTT
TRBJ1-2 | - | few | TRBV6-1 | CASSEAGGYGYTF | TGTGCCAGCAGTGAAGCCGGAGGGTATGGCTACACCTTC
TRBJ2-7 | TRBD2 | - | TRBV10-1 | CASSGLAGGPYF | TGCGCCAGCAGTGGACTAGCGGGAGGTCCGTACTTC
TRBJ2-3 | - | - | TRBV9 | CASSVDLGGSTDTQYF | TGTGCCAGCAGCGTAGACCTGGGCGGGAGCACAGATACGCAGTATTTT
TRBJ2-1 | - | - | TRBV18 | CASSPQGLVSYNEQFF | TGTGCCAGCTCACCTCAGGGCCTAGTCTCCTACAATGAGCAGTTCTTC
TRBJ1-2 | TRBD1 | few | TRBV7-2 | CASSLTGQGGLYGYTF | TGTGCCAGCAGCTTGACGGGACAGGGAGGACTCTATGGCTACACCTTC
TRBJ1-2 | - | - | TRBV6-1 | CASSREAGIYGYTF | TGTGCCAGCAGTCGGGAAGCTGGGATCTATGGCTACACCTTC
TRBJ2-7 | - | - | TRBV28 | CASTTRNEQYF | TGTGCCAGCACCACCAGGAACGAGCAGTACTTC
TRBJ1-2 | - | few | TRBV7-2 | CASSLEQGAGYGYTF | TGTGCCAGCAGCTTAGAGCAAGGGGCCGGCTATGGCTACACCTTC
TRBJ1-2 | TRBD1 | - | TRBV11-2 | CASSQTGDRPNYGYTF | TGTGCCAGCAGCCAGACGGGGGACAGACCCAACTATGGCTACACCTTC
TRBJ2-5 | - | - | TRBV29-1 | CSVDRSQETQYF | TGCAGCGTTGATCGGAGCCAAGAGACCCAGTACTTC
TRBJ1-6 | TRBD1 | - | TRBV9 | CASAAGQEYSPLHF | TGTGCCAGCGCGGCGGGACAGGAGTATTCACCCCTCCACTTT
TRBJ1-1 | - | - | TRBV7-3 | CASSLKSIMNTEAFF | TGTGCCAGCAGCTTAAAAAGCATCATGAACACTGAAGCTTTCTTT